A selection of T cell receptor beta chains follows, all from one sample in a study of cytomegalovirus exposure and HLA in healthy donors. The data were produced by immunoSEQ multiplex PCR, yet TCRdb's version contains in-frame clones alone and is incomplete. The table lists around 97,000 clones. Sequencing used PBMCs. The receptor source for this set is a man between 35 and 55 years old in good health and CMV-seronegative. CDR3s include the opening cysteine and the closing phenylalanine or tryptophan. A D gene is named only where the DNA matches it firmly.

v_gene,d_gene,j_gene,CDR3aa,CDR3nt
TRBV7-8,TRBD1,TRBJ2-5,CASSLVRETGGKETQYF,TGTGCCAGCAGCTTAGTTAGAGAGACAGGGGGCAAAGAGACCCAGTACTTC
TRBV6-1,TRBD1,TRBJ1-6,CASSERFTGGDGDLHF,TGTGCCAGCAGTGAACGCTTCACAGGGGGCGATGGGGACCTCCACTTT
TRBV15,-,TRBJ2-6,CATSTTGSGANVLTF,TGTGCCACTAGCACAACAGGGTCTGGGGCCAACGTCCTGACTTTC
TRBV2,TRBD2,TRBJ2-7,CASHSGEGGYEQYF,TGTGCCAGCCATAGCGGGGAGGGTGGCTACGAGCAGTACTTC
TRBV11-2,-,TRBJ2-3,CASSLVVTGSTDTQYF,TGTGCCAGCAGCTTAGTGGTGACGGGGAGCACAGATACGCAGTATTTT
TRBV5-4,TRBD1,TRBJ1-3,CASSRWTGGTGNTIYF,TGTGCCAGCAGCCGGTGGACAGGGGGAACCGGAAACACCATATATTTT
TRBV9,-,TRBJ1-5,CASSVEAVDQPQHF,TGTGCCAGCAGCGTCGAGGCGGTCGATCAGCCCCAGCATTTT
TRBV7-8,TRBD1,TRBJ1-2,CASSPDRNYGYTF,TGTGCCAGCAGCCCGGACAGGAACTATGGCTACACCTTC
TRBV13,TRBD2,TRBJ2-3,CASSILSGGISADTQYF,TGTGCCAGCAGCATATTAAGCGGGGGGATTTCGGCAGATACGCAGTATTTT
TRBV5-4,TRBD1,TRBJ2-5,CASSSGQLQETQYF,TGTGCCAGCAGCTCGGGACAGCTACAAGAGACCCAGTACTTC
TRBV5-4,-,TRBJ2-7,CASSVQGNFYEQYF,TGTGCCAGCAGCGTACAGGGAAATTTCTACGAGCAGTACTTC
TRBV5-3,TRBD1,TRBJ2-1,CARSLVSRDSHEQFF,TGTGCCAGAAGCTTGGTATCACGGGACAGCCATGAGCAGTTCTTC
TRBV19,-,TRBJ1-5,CASSLLRDTRQPQHF,TGTGCCAGTAGTCTCCTCCGGGACACCCGGCAGCCCCAGCATTTT
TRBV5-1,-,TRBJ2-5,CASSHRETQYF,TGCGCCAGCAGCCACAGGGAGACCCAGTACTTC
TRBV23-1,TRBD1,TRBJ1-5,CASSQVDRGLGNQPQHF,TGCGCCAGCAGTCAAGTAGACAGGGGGCTTGGGAATCAGCCCCAGCATTTT
TRBV18,TRBD1,TRBJ2-1,CASSPYTGANEQFF,TGTGCCAGCTCACCATACACAGGGGCAAATGAGCAGTTCTTC
TRBV5-8,TRBD2,TRBJ2-5,CASSLGLAGGTRETQYF,TGTGCCAGCAGCTTGGGACTAGCGGGAGGGACTCGAGAGACCCAGTACTTC
TRBV9,-,TRBJ2-3,CASSVEAREDTQYF,TGTGCCAGCAGCGTAGAGGCCCGGGAAGATACGCAGTATTTT
TRBV28,-,TRBJ2-6,CASSFIGSSGANVLTF,TGTGCCAGCAGTTTTATCGGGAGCTCTGGGGCCAACGTCCTGACTTTC
TRBV5-6,TRBD2,TRBJ2-7,CASSPLAGGPNEQYF,TGTGCCAGCAGCCCACTAGCGGGAGGGCCTAACGAGCAGTACTTC
TRBV19,-,TRBJ1-2,CASSADGIRYGYTF,TGTGCCAGTAGTGCGGACGGGATTCGTTATGGCTACACCTTC
TRBV6-1,-,TRBJ1-1,CASSEARSAAEAFF,TGTGCCAGCAGTGAGGCTCGGAGTGCTGCTGAAGCTTTCTTT
TRBV2,TRBD1,TRBJ1-5,CASSEGQWNQPQHF,TGTGCCAGCAGTGAGGGACAGTGGAATCAGCCCCAGCATTTT
TRBV4-3,TRBD2,TRBJ2-1,CASSLNLAGGPYQFF,TGCGCCAGCAGCCTCAACCTAGCGGGGGGGCCGTATCAGTTCTTC
TRBV15,TRBD2,TRBJ2-1,CATSRASGGFSSYNEQFF,TGTGCCACCAGCAGGGCTAGCGGGGGTTTTAGCTCCTACAATGAGCAGTTCTTC
TRBV25-1,-,TRBJ2-3,CASSEQGTDTQYF,TGTGCCAGCAGTGAACAGGGCACAGATACGCAGTATTTT
TRBV9,TRBD1,TRBJ2-7,CASSGDPGGREQYF,TGTGCCAGCAGCGGGGATCCAGGGGGTCGCGAGCAGTACTTC
TRBV18,TRBD2,TRBJ2-1,CASSPNWASGNNEQFF,TGTGCCAGCTCACCAAACTGGGCTAGCGGAAACAATGAGCAGTTCTTC